The source of this T cell receptor (beta chain) is a study of blood T cell repertoires in COVID-19. Study details: Donors in the United States, Italy and Spain gave samples during acute or convalescent COVID-19. T cells, B-cell-depleted T cells, or PBMCs supplied cDNA or gDNA.

Authors' data handling: Nucleated cell counts were estimated from reference gene primer amplification. Libraries were prepared by immunoSEQ multiplex PCR; TCRdb keeps only in-frame clonotypes and omits some of them. V and J calls and clone size follow that table, whereas D and trimming were derived from the DNA. Counted here are 90,000 to 130,000 clones, 80% to 85% occurring once; the ten biggest clones make up less than 8%. With 2 bases clipped from V and 5 bases from J, the junction kept 4 bases outside the gene matches. The germline gives CDR1 MNHEY, CDR2 SVGAGI. CDR3 length: 14 amino acids. This rearrangement joins TRBV6-5 to TRBJ2-7, with 9 bases identical to TRBD1. The TCR was taken from a man between 70 and 80 years old with acute or convalescent COVID-19. Specimen: peripheral blood. In DNA, the CDR3 is TGTGCCAGCAGTTACCGTAGGACAGGGGACGAGCAGTACTTC. This codes for CASSYRRTGDEQYF.